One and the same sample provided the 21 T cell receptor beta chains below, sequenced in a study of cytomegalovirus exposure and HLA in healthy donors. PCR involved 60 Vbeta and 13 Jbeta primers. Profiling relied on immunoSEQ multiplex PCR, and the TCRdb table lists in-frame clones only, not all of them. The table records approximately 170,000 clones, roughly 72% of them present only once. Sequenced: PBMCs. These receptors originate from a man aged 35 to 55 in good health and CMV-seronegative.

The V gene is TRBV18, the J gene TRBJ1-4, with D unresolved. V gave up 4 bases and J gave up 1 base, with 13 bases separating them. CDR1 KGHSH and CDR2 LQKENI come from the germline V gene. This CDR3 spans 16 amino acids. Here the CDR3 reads CASSHSRAKTNEKLFF. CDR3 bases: TGTGCCAGCTCACACAGCCGAGCCAAAACTAATGAAAAACTGTTTTTT.

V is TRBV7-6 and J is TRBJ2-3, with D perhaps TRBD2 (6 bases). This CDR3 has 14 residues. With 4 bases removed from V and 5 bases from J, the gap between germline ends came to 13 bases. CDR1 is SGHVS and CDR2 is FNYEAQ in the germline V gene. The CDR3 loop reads CASSWGTAGDTQYF. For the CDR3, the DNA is TGTGCCAGCAGCTGGGGGACTGCCGGAGATACGCAGTATTTT.

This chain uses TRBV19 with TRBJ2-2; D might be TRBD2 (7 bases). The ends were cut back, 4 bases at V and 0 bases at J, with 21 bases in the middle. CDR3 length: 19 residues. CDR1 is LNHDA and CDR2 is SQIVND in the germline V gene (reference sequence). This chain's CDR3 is CASSRGHPRGAANTGELFF. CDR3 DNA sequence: TGTGCCAGTAGTAGAGGACACCCCCGGGGGGCTGCGAACACCGGGGAGCTGTTTTTT.

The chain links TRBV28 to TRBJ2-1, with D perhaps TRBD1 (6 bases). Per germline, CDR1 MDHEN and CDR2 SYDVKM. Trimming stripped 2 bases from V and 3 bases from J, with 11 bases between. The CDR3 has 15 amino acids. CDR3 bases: TGTGCCAGCAGTTTACCACAGGGAAGCTACAATGAGCAGTTCTTC. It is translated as CASSLPQGSYNEQFF.

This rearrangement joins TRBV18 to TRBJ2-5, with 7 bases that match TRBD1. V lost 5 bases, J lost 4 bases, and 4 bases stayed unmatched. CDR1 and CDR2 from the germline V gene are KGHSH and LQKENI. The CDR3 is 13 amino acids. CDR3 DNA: TGTGCCAGCTCAGAACGACAGGGAGAGACCCAGTACTTC. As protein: CASSERQGETQYF.

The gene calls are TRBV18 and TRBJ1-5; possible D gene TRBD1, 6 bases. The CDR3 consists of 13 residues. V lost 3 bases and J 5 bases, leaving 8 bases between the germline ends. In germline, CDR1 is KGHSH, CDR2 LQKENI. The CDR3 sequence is CASSPAGDQPQHF. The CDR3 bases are TGTGCCAGCTCACCGGCAGGGGATCAGCCCCAGCATTTT. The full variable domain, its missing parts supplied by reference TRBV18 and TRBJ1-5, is NAGVMQNPRHLVRRRGQEARLRCSPMKGHSHVYWYRQLPEEGLKFMVYLQKENIIDESGMPKERFSAEFPKEGPSILRIQQVVRGDSAAYFCASSPAGDQPQHFGDGTRLSIL.

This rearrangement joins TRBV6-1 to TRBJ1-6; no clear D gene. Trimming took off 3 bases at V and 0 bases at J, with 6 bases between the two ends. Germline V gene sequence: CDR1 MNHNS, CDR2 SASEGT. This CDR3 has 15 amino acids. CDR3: CASSDRGSYNSPLHF. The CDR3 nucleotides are TGTGCCAGCAGTGATCGGGGCTCCTATAATTCACCCCTCCACTTT.

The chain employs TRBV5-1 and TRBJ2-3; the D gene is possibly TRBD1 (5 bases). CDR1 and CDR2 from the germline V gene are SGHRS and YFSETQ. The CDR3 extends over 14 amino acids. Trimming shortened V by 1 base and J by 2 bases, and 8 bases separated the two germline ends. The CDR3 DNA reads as TGCGCCAGCAGCTTGATAGGGGCCACAGATACGCAGTATTTT. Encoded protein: CASSLIGATDTQYF.

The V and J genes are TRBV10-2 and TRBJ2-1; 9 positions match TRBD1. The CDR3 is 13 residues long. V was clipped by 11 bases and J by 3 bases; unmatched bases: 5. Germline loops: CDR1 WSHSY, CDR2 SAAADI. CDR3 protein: CAGWDRDYNEQFF. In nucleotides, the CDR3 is TGCGCCGGGTGGGACAGGGACTACAATGAGCAGTTCTTC.

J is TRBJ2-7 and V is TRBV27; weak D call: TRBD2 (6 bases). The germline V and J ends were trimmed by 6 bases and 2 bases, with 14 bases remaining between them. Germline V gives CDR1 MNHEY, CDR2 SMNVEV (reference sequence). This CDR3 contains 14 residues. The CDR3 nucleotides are TGTGCCAGCAGACTGGGGCGGGGCGCCTACGAGCAGTACTTC. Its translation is CASRLGRGAYEQYF.

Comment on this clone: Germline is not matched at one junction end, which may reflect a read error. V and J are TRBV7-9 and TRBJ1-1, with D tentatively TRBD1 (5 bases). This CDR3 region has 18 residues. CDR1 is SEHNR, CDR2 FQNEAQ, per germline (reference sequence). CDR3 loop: CSSSLGWGTSGVNTEAFF. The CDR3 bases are TGTTCCAGCAGCTTAGGGTGGGGGACCAGCGGGGTGAACACTGAAGCTTTCTTT.

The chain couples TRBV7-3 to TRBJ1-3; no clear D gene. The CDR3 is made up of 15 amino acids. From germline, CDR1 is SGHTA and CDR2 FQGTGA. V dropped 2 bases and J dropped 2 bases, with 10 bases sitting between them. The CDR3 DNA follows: TGTGCCAGCAGCTTAGCGAGGGATCCTGGAAACACCATATATTTT. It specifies CASSLARDPGNTIYF.

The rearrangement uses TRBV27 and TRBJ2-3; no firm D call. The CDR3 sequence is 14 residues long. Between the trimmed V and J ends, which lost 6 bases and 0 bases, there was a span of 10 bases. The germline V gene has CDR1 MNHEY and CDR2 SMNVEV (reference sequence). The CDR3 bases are TGTGCCAGCAGACACCGCCTTAGCACAGATACGCAGTATTTT. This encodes CASRHRLSTDTQYF.

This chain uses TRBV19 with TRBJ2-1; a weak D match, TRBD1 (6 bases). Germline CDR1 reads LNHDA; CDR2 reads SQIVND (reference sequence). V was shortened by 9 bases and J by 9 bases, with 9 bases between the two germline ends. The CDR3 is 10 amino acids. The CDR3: CASQGSEQFF. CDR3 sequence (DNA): TGTGCCAGCCAGGGGAGTGAGCAGTTCTTC.

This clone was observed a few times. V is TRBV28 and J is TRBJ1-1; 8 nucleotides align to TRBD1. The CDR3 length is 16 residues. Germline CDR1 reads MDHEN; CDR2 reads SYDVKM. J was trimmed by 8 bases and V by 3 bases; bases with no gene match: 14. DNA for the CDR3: TGTGCCAGCAGTTTGGAGACAGGGGAGACCTCTCAGGAAGCTTTCTTT. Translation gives CASSLETGETSQEAFF.

CDR3 nucleotide sequence: TGCGCCAGCAGCCCGACAGAAAACTATGGCTACACCTTC. Translating it yields CASSPTENYGYTF. The gene calls are TRBV5-1 and TRBJ1-2; D perhaps matches TRBD1 (5 bases). The V gene's germline CDR1 is SGHRS and CDR2 YFSETQ. The V end was cut by 4 bases, the J end by 2 bases, with 9 bases between. CDR3 length equals 13 residues.

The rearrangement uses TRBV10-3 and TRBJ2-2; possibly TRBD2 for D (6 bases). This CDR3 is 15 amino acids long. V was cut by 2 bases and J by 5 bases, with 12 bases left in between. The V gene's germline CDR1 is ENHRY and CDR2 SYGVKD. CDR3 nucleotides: TGTGCCATCAGTGAGAGAGGGGACTTAACCGGGGAGCTGTTTTTT. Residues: CAISERGDLTGELFF.

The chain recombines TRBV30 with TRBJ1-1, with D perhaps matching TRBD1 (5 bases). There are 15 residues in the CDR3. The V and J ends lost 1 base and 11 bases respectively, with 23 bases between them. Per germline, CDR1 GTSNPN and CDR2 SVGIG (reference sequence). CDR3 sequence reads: CAWSDPGLISLLAFF. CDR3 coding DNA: TGTGCCTGGAGTGATCCGGGACTCATAAGTTTGTTGGCTTTCTTT.

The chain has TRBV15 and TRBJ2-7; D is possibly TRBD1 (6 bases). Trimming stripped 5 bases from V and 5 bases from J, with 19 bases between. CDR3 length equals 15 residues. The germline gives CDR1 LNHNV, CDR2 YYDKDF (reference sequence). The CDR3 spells CATSAPGRGIHEQYF. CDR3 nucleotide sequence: TGTGCCACCAGCGCCCCTGGCAGGGGCATCCACGAGCAGTACTTC.

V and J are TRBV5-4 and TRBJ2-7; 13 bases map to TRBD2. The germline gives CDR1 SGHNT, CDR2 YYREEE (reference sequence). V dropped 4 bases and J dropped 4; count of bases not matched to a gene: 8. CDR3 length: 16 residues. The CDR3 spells CASSRGTSGTQYEQYF. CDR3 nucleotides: TGTGCCAGCAGCCGTGGGACTAGCGGGACGCAATACGAGCAGTACTTC.

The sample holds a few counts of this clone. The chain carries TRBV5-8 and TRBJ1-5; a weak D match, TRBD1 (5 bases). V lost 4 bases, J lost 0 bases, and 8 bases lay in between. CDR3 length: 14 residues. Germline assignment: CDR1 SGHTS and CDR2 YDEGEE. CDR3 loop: CASSQGHSNQPQHF. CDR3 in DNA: TGTGCCAGCAGCCAAGGACATAGCAATCAGCCCCAGCATTTT.